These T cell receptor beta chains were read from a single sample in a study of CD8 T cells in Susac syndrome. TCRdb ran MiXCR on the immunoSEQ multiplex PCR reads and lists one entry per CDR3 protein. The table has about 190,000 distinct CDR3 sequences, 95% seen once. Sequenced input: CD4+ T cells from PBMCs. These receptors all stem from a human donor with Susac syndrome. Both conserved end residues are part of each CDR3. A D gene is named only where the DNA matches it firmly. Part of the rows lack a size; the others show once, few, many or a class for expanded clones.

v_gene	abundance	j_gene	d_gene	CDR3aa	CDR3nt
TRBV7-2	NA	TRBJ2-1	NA	CASSLGTGPYNEQFF	TGTGCCAGCAGCTTAGGGACGGGGCCCTACAATGAGCAGTTCTTC
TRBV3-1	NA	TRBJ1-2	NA	CASSQVQGGYTF	TGTGCCAGCAGCCAAGTTCAAGGCGGCTACACCTTC
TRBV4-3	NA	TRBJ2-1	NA	CASSQAPDSSSYNEQFF	TGCGCCAGCAGCCAAGCCCCTGACAGCAGCTCCTACAATGAGCAGTTCTTC
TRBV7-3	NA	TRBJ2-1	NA	CASSSGGPNNEQFF	TGTGCCAGCAGCTCCGGGGGGCCTAACAATGAGCAGTTCTTC
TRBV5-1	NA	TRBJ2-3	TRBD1	CASSLRDRGADTQYF	TGCGCCAGCAGCTTGAGAGACAGGGGGGCAGATACGCAGTATTTT
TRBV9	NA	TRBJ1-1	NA	CASSVVTAHTEAFF	TGTGCCAGCAGCGTAGTTACAGCCCACACTGAAGCTTTCTTT
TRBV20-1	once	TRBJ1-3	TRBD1	CSARWETGGNTIYF	TGCAGTGCTAGATGGGAGACAGGGGGAAACACCATATATTTT
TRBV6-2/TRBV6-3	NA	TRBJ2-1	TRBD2	CASSTMIAGPYNEQFF	TGTGCCAGCAGTACAATGATAGCGGGGCCCTACAATGAGCAGTTCTTC
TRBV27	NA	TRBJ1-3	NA	CASISSSGNTIYF	TGTGCCAGCATCTCAAGCTCTGGAAACACCATATATTTT
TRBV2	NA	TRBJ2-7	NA	CATRSPGVRYEQYF	TGTGCCACCCGAAGTCCGGGGGTCAGGTACGAGCAGTACTTC
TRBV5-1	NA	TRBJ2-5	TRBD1	CASSPGTALQETQYF	TGCGCCAGCAGCCCAGGGACAGCTTTACAAGAGACCCAGTACTTC
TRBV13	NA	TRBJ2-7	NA	CASSGLVSYEQYF	TGTGCCAGCAGCGGGCTAGTCTCCTACGAGCAGTACTTC
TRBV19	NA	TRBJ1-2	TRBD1	CASSMGQDYGYTF	TGTGCCAGTAGTATGGGACAGGACTATGGCTACACCTTC
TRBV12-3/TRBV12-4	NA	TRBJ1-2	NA	CASSFGGAVLYGYTF	TGTGCCAGCAGCTTTGGGGGGGCCGTCCTCTATGGCTACACCTTC
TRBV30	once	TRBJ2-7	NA	CAWSQSYEQYF	TGTGCCTGGAGTCAGAGCTACGAGCAGTACTTC
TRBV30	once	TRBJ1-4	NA	CACRVGEKLFF	TGTGCCTGTCGTGTGGGTGAAAAACTGTTTTTT
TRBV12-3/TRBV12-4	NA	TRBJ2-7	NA	CASSITTGFSEQYF	TGTGCCAGCAGTATCACGACAGGCTTCAGCGAGCAGTACTTC
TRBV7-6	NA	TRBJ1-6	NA	CASSLAAGSNSPLHF	TGTGCCAGCAGCTTAGCGGCAGGGAGTAATTCACCCCTCCACTTT
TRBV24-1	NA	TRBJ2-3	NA	CATSDSRGRTDTQYF	TGTGCCACCAGTGATTCCAGGGGCCGCACAGATACGCAGTATTTT
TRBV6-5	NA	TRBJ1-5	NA	CASSRDAVNQPQHF	TGTGCCAGCAGCCGGGACGCCGTCAATCAGCCCCAGCATTTT
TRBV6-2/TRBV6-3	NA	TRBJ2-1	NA	CATYPRGVWYNEQFF	TGTGCCACCTACCCTAGGGGTGTCTGGTACAATGAGCAGTTCTTC
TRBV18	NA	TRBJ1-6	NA	CASSPERDSPLHF	TGTGCCAGCTCACCAGAAAGGGATTCACCCCTCCACTTT
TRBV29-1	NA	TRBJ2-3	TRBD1	CSTVIQGGGTQYF	TGCAGCACTGTTATACAGGGGGGAGGTACGCAGTATTTT
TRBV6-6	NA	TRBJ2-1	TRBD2	CQTGLAGANEQFF	TGCCAAACCGGGCTAGCGGGAGCTAATGAGCAGTTCTTC
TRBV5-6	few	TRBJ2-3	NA	CASSLSGTDTQYF	TGTGCCAGCAGCTTGAGTGGCACAGATACGCAGTATTTT
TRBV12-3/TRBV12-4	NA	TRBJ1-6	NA	CASSFAELYNSPLHF	TGTGCCAGCAGTTTCGCAGAGCTCTATAATTCACCCCTCCACTTT
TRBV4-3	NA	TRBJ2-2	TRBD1	CASSRTSGTGNTGELFF	TGCGCCAGCAGCCGCACATCCGGGACAGGGAACACCGGGGAGCTGTTTTTT
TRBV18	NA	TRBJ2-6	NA	CASSSGGANVLTF	TGTGCCAGCTCCTCCGGGGGGGCCAACGTCCTGACTTTC
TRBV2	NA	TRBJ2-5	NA	CASNRQQHQETQYF	TGTGCCAGCAACAGACAACAACACCAAGAGACCCAGTACTTC
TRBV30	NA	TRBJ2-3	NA	CAWSGVTADTQYF	TGTGCCTGGAGTGGCGTCACCGCAGATACGCAGTATTTT
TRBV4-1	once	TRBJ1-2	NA	CASSQDGFNYGYTF	TGCGCCAGCAGCCAAGACGGCTTTAACTATGGCTACACCTTC
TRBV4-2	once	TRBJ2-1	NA	CASSQPSSGDINEQFF	TGTGCCAGCAGCCAACCGTCAAGCGGGGACATCAATGAGCAGTTCTTC
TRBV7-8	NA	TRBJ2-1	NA	CASSLASDRNEQFF	TGTGCCAGCAGCTTAGCCTCGGACAGAAATGAGCAGTTCTTC
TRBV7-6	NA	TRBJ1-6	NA	CASSLTARADSPLHF	TGTGCCAGCAGCTTAACGGCAAGGGCCGATTCACCCCTCCACTTT